This T cell receptor (beta chain) stems from a study of blood T cell repertoires in COVID-19. Study details: Spain, Italy and the United States supplied samples that represented acute and convalescent COVID-19.

Method: immunoSEQ multiplex PCR; TCRdb's copy keeps in-frame clones and lacks some. The repertoire includes about 59,000 clones, about 73% of them detected once, and around 18% sits in the top ten. Concerning this clone itself: The sample contains more than one DNA sequence encoding this CDR3.

Germline trimming cut 0 bases from V and 4 bases from J; bases unmatched to any gene: 7. The germline V gene has CDR1 MGHRA and CDR2 YSYEKL. The CDR3 totals 16 residues. Specimen: peripheral blood. This TCR was recovered from a woman aged 50 to 65 with active or convalescent COVID-19. The rearrangement joins TRBV4-1 to TRBJ2-7, with 9 bases fitting TRBD2. The CDR3: CASSQDLLAGRYEQYF. In nucleotides, the CDR3 is TGCGCCAGCAGCCAAGATCTGCTAGCGGGAAGGTACGAGCAGTACTTC.